Below are 25 T cell receptor beta chains sequenced from a single sample in a study of blood T cell repertoires in COVID-19. Some clones are missing from TCRdb's copy, which holds only in-frame ones; the method was immunoSEQ multiplex PCR. The data contain about 50,000 clones, roughly 88% of them singletons. The sequencing sample was made of peripheral blood. The receptors were sampled from a human donor in a cohort sampled during active COVID-19.

The chain joins TRBV3-1 (or the pseudogene TRBV3-2) to TRBJ2-7; 9 nucleotides agree with TRBD1. Germline CDR1 is LGHDT and CDR2 is YNNKEL (reference sequence). CDR3 size: 15 residues. The V segment lost 6 bases and the J segment 3 bases; nucleotides outside the gene matches: 9. CDR3 nucleotides: TGTGCCAGCAGACAAAGGTACAGGGGGCTCTACGAGCAGTACTTC. Encoded protein: CASRQRYRGLYEQYF.

This clone occurred a few times. The chain joins TRBV28 to TRBJ2-7, with TRBD1 matching over 7 bases. The germline V gene encodes CDR1 MDHEN and CDR2 SYDVKM. Trimming at V came to 10 bases and at J to 4 bases, leaving 10 bases not matched to a gene. This CDR3 has 13 residues. The CDR3: CATHSGQTYEQYF. In DNA, the CDR3 is TGTGCCACCCATTCGGGACAGACTTACGAGCAGTACTTC.

The rearrangement links TRBV13 to TRBJ1-5; TRBD1 agrees at 12 bases. Germline CDR1 PRHDT, CDR2 FYEKMQ (reference sequence). V trimming: 5 bases; J trimming: 7 bases; junction bases outside the gene matches: 15. This CDR3 is built from 18 residues. CDR3: CASSPRPGTGGPRQPQHF. In DNA, the CDR3 is TGTGCCAGCAGCCCCCGACCTGGGACAGGGGGCCCCAGGCAGCCCCAGCATTTT. The full variable domain, rest sourced from reference TRBV13 and TRBJ1-5, is AAGVIQSPRHLIKEKRETATLKCYPIPRHDTVYWYQQGPGQDPQFLISFYEKMQSDKGSIPDRFSAQQFSDYHSELNMSSLELGDSALYFCASSPRPGTGGPRQPQHFGDGTRLSIL.

This chain links TRBV7-9 with TRBJ1-2; no firm D call. In germline, CDR1 is SEHNR, CDR2 FQNEAQ (reference sequence). CDR3 length: 11 residues. V lost 8 bases and J lost 5, with 9 bases in between. CDR3 nucleotide sequence: TGTGCCAGCTCCCGGGAATATGGCTACACCTTC. This codes for CASSREYGYTF. Based on the CDR3 plus reference TRBV7-9 and TRBJ1-2, the full variable domain is DTGVSQNPRHKITKRGQNVTFRCDPISEHNRLYWYRQTLGQGPEFLTYFQNEAQLEKSRLLSDRFSAERPKGSFSTLEIQRTEQGDSAMYLCASSREYGYTFGSGTRLTVV.

The chain employs TRBV5-1 and TRBJ2-2; TRBD2 matches at 10 bases. Germline values: CDR1 SGHRS, CDR2 YFSETQ. This CDR3 has 16 amino acids. With 5 bases clipped from V and 2 bases from J, the junction kept 6 bases outside the gene matches. This chain's CDR3 is CASRATSGTNTGELFF. For the CDR3, the DNA is TGCGCCAGCAGGGCAACTAGCGGGACAAACACCGGGGAGCTGTTTTTT.

The rearrangement links TRBV19 to TRBJ2-7; possible D gene TRBD2, 6 bases. CDR1 LNHDA and CDR2 SQIVND come from the germline V gene (reference sequence). V gave up 8 bases and J gave up 4 bases, with 15 bases separating them. The CDR3 has 13 residues. This CDR3 reads CASAVGGEYEQYF. The CDR3 DNA reads as TGTGCCAGTGCCGTCGGAGGGGAATACGAGCAGTACTTC.

V usage is TRBV2 and J usage is TRBJ1-4; weak D call: TRBD1 (6 bases). V lost 6 bases, J lost 9 bases, and 17 bases lay in between. This CDR3 has 14 amino acids. Germline-derived CDR1 and CDR2 are SNHLY and FYNNEI. CDR3 nucleotides: TGTGCCAGCAGCAGGGGAGCCAACGAAAAAAAACTGTTTTTT. It specifies CASSRGANEKKLFF.

The chain combines TRBV5-1 with TRBJ2-5, with 8 nucleotides matching TRBD1. The CDR3 loop spans 15 amino acids. V shed 0 bases and J 1 base; nucleotides not matched to a gene: 2. Germline V CDR1 and CDR2: SGHRS, YFSETQ. The CDR3 DNA follows: TGCGCCAGCAGCTTGGCACAGGGGGTCCAAGAGACCCAGTACTTC. Translation: CASSLAQGVQETQYF.

The rearrangement links TRBV2 to TRBJ1-1, with TRBD1 as a possible D gene (6 bases). V lost 6 bases and J 5 bases, leaving 13 bases between the germline ends. The CDR3 totals 13 residues. In germline, CDR1 is SNHLY, CDR2 FYNNEI. The CDR3 is CASRGVQGTEAFF. The CDR3 DNA reads as TGTGCCAGCAGAGGCGTCCAGGGGACTGAAGCTTTCTTT.

The V and J genes are TRBV9 and TRBJ1-4; tentative D call: TRBD1 (6 bases). This CDR3 comprises 18 residues. V lost 3 bases, J lost 7 bases, and 25 bases lay in between. Germline loops: CDR1 SGDLS, CDR2 YYNGEE. The CDR3 loop is CASSADPRAITDSEKLFF. For the CDR3, the DNA is TGTGCCAGCAGCGCCGACCCCAGGGCTATCACGGACAGTGAAAAACTGTTTTTT.

The chain links TRBV19 to TRBJ2-7, with TRBD1 matching 9 bases. The V segment lost 7 bases and the J segment 1 base; nucleotides outside the gene matches: 5. The CDR3 has 14 residues. The V gene's germline CDR1 is LNHDA and CDR2 SQIVND (reference sequence). In nucleotides, the CDR3 is TGTGCCAGTACACCGGGACAGGGTTCCTACGAGCAGTACTTC. Translating it yields CASTPGQGSYEQYF.

The J gene is TRBJ2-2, the V gene TRBV11-3; D unclear. CDR3 length equals 15 residues. Germline assignment: CDR1 SGHNT and CDR2 YENEEA. The V end was cut by 2 bases, the J end by 0 bases, with 7 bases between. The CDR3 is CASSLSGANTGELFF. CDR3 coding DNA: TGTGCCAGCAGCTTATCCGGTGCGAACACCGGGGAGCTGTTTTTT.

The chain has TRBV7-7 and TRBJ1-1; D possibly corresponds to TRBD1 (5 bases). The CDR3 consists of 16 residues. Germline lookup yields CDR1 SSHAT and CDR2 FNYEAQ (reference sequence). V gave up 8 bases and J gave up 2 bases, with 21 bases separating them. The DNA for the CDR3 is TGTGCCAGCGGACCAGAGTCAGGGCACAGAAACACTGAAGCTTTCTTT. This sequence encodes CASGPESGHRNTEAFF. Variable domain in full (rest from reference TRBV7-7 and TRBJ1-1): GAGVSQSPRYKVTKRGQDVTLRCDPISSHATLYWYQQALGQGPEFLTYFNYEAQPDKSGLPSDRFSAERPEGSISTLTIQRTEQRDSAMYRCASGPESGHRNTEAFFGQGTRLTVV.

This clone was recorded once. The rearrangement links TRBV19 to TRBJ1-2; 10 nucleotides agree with TRBD1. V lost 1 base to trimming and J lost 1 base; unmatched junction nucleotides: 15. Germline CDR1 and CDR2: LNHDA and SQIVND (reference sequence). The CDR3 runs 20 residues. CDR3 coding DNA: TGTGCCAGTAGTATAGGCCCGGGACAGGGGCCCCTTGCGAATAACTATGGCTACACCTTC. Translating gives CASSIGPGQGPLANNYGYTF.

This rearrangement joins TRBV4-1 to TRBJ1-1, with a possible D match to TRBD1 (5 bases). The V gene's germline CDR1 is MGHRA and CDR2 YSYEKL. This CDR3 is built from 16 residues. V lost 4 bases and J 1 base, leaving 16 bases between the germline ends. CDR3 sequence (DNA): TGCGCCAGCAGCCCGAGACCGGGACTGGGGAACACTGAAGCTTTCTTT. Its protein is CASSPRPGLGNTEAFF.

The chain links TRBV12-5 to TRBJ1-2; D is possibly TRBD1 (5 bases). The CDR3 consists of 10 residues. Germline values: CDR1 LGHNT, CDR2 FRNRAP. V shed 1 base and J shed 13 bases, with 7 bases lying between them. CDR3 region: CASGLGGLTF. The CDR3 bases are TGTGCTAGTGGTTTGGGGGGCCTCACCTTC.

The gene calls are TRBV12-5 and TRBJ1-1, with 8 bases fitting TRBD1. J was trimmed by 4 bases and V by 6 bases; bases with no gene match: 13. Germline lookup yields CDR1 LGHNT and CDR2 FRNRAP. CDR3 length: 16 residues. CDR3 region: CASGRDPGGFSTEAFF. The CDR3 DNA follows: TGTGCTAGTGGCCGGGACCCAGGGGGCTTTAGCACTGAAGCTTTCTTT. Based on the CDR3 plus reference TRBV12-5 and TRBJ1-1, the full variable domain is DARVTQTPRHKVTEMGQEVTMRCQPILGHNTVFWYRQTMMQGLELLAYFRNRAPLDDSGMPKDRFSAEMPDATLATLKIQPSEPRDSAVYFCASGRDPGGFSTEAFFGQGTRLTVV.

This chain joins TRBV7-3 and TRBJ2-1; 11 positions match TRBD2. Germline CDR1 reads SGHTA; CDR2 reads FQGTGA. Germline trimming cut 0 bases from V and 10 bases from J; bases unmatched to any gene: 5. The CDR3 spans 15 residues. The CDR3 bases are TGTGCCAGCAGCTTAACTAGCGGGGGGGCCCGGGAGCAGTTCTTC. Its translation: CASSLTSGGAREQFF.

The sample holds a few counts of this clone. The gene calls are TRBV5-1 and TRBJ2-7; D remains unclear. CDR3 length: 12 residues. Germline lookup yields CDR1 SGHRS and CDR2 YFSETQ. Trimming took off 2 bases at V and 6 bases at J, with 9 bases between the two ends. CDR3 loop: CASSFGLGEQYF. The CDR3 DNA is TGCGCCAGCAGCTTCGGTCTCGGCGAGCAGTACTTC.

The chain links TRBV19 to TRBJ2-1; D might be TRBD2 (6 bases). This CDR3 has 15 amino acids. CDR1 is LNHDA and CDR2 is SQIVND in the germline V gene (reference sequence). The V gene lost 7 bases and the J gene lost 0 bases, with 13 bases spanning the gap. CDR3 sequence: CASKLLASSYNEQFF. Written as DNA, the CDR3 is TGTGCCAGTAAACTTCTAGCGAGCTCCTACAATGAGCAGTTCTTC.

The rearrangement uses TRBV7-2 and TRBJ1-5; 7 positions agree with TRBD1. V was pared by 3 bases and J by 5 bases, with 4 bases of the junction left unmatched. Germline values: CDR1 SGHTA, CDR2 FQGNSA. The CDR3 loop spans 14 amino acids. CDR3 nucleotide sequence: TGTGCCAGCAGCTTTAGAGGGGGCGATCAGCCCCAGCATTTT. This gives the protein CASSFRGGDQPQHF.

As for this clone: The sample has other DNA sequences that encode this CDR3 too. This chain uses TRBV5-1 with TRBJ2-7, with D uncertain. The CDR3 runs 14 residues. Germline CDR1 is SGHRS and CDR2 is YFSETQ. The V end lost 0 bases, the J end lost 7 bases, and 14 bases lay between the germline ends. The DNA for the CDR3 is TGCGCCAGCAGCTTGGTGGCAGCAGGCTATGAGCAGTACTTC. As protein: CASSLVAAGYEQYF.

The rearrangement links TRBV6-1 to TRBJ1-5, with D uncertain. CDR1 is MNHNS, CDR2 SASEGT, per germline. This CDR3 spans 16 amino acids. V lost 4 bases and J 1 base, leaving 14 bases between the germline ends. CDR3 amino acids: CASSAVQRGSNQPQHF. The CDR3 DNA is TGTGCCAGCAGTGCTGTTCAGCGAGGAAGCAATCAGCCCCAGCATTTT.

The chain couples TRBV20-1 to TRBJ2-7; D not certain. V lost 7 bases to trimming and J lost 0 bases, with 7 bases between them. CDR3 length: 11 amino acids. Germline V gene data show CDR1 as DFQATT and CDR2 as SNEGSKA (reference sequence). The CDR3 bases are TGCAGTGTCCTGAGCTCCTACGAGCAGTACTTC. This sequence encodes CSVLSSYEQYF.

The chain carries TRBV15 and TRBJ2-5, with D unclear. The CDR3 consists of 13 residues. Trimming stripped 1 base from V and 5 bases from J, with 8 bases between. From germline, CDR1 is LNHNV and CDR2 YYDKDF (reference sequence). The CDR3 DNA is TGTGCCACCAGCAGAGGCCCCGGGGAGACCCAGTACTTC. Its translation is CATSRGPGETQYF. Complete variable domain (other parts from reference TRBV15 and TRBJ2-5): DAMVIQNPRYQVTQFGKPVTLSCSQTLNHNVMYWYQQKSSQAPKLLFHYYDKDFNNEADTPDNFQSRRPNTSFCFLDIRSPGLGDTAMYLCATSRGPGETQYFGPGTRLLVL.